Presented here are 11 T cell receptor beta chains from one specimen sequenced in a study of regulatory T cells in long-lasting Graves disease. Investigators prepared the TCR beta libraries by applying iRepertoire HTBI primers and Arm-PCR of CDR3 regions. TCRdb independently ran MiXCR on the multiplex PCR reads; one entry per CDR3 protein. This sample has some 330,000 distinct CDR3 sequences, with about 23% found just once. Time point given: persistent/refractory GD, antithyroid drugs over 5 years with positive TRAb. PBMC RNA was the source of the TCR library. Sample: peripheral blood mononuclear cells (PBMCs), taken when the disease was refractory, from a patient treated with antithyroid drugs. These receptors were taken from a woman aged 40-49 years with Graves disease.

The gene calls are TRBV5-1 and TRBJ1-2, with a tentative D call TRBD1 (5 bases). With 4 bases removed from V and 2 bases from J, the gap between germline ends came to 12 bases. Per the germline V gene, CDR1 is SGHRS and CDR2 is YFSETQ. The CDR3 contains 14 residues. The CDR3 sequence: CASSALRENYGYTF. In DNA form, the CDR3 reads TGCGCCAGCAGCGCCCTCAGGGAGAACTATGGCTACACCTTC.

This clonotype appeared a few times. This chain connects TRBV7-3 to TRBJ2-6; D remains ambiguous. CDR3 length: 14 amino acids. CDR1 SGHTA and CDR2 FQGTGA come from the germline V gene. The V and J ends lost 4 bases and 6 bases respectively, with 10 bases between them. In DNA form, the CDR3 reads TGTGCCAGCAGCTCCGAACGACTGGCCAACGTCCTGACTTTC. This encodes CASSSERLANVLTF.

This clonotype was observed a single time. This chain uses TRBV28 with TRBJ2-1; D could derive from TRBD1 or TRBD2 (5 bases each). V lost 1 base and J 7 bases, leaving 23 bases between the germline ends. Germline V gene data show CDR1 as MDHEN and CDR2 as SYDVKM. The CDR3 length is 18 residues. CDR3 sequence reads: CASSLSGTWGETFNEQFF. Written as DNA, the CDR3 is TGTGCCAGCAGTTTATCCGGGACCTGGGGAGAGACATTTAATGAGCAGTTCTTC.

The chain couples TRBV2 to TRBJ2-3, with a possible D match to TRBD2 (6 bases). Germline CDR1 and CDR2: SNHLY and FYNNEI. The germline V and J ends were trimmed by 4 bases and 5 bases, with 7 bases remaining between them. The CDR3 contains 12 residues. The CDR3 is CASSVEGDTQYF. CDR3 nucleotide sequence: TGTGCCAGCAGTGTGGAGGGAGATACGCAGTATTTT.

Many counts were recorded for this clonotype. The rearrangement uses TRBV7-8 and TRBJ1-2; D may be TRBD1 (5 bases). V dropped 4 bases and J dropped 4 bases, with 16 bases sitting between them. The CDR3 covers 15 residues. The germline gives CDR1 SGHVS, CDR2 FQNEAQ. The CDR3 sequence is CASSWGPQGFYGYTF. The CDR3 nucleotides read TGTGCCAGCAGCTGGGGCCCCCAGGGCTTCTATGGCTACACCTTC. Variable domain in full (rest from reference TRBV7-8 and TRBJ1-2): GAGVSQSPRYKVAKRGQDVALRCDPISGHVSLFWYQQALGQGPEFLTYFQNEAQLDKSGLPSDRFFAERPEGSVSTLKIQRTQQEDSAVYLCASSWGPQGFYGYTFGSGTRLTVV.

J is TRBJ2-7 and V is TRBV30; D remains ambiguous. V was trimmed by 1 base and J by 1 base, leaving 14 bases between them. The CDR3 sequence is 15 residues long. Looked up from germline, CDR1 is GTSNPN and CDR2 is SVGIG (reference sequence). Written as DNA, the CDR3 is TGTGCCTGGAGTGCCGCTGCCTCGGCATCCTACGAGCAGTACTTC. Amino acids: CAWSAAASASYEQYF.

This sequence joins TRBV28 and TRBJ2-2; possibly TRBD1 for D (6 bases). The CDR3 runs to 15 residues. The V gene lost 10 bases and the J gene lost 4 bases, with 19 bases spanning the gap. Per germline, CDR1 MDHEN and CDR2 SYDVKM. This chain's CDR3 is CATNWGQGFTGELFF. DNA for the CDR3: TGTGCCACCAACTGGGGGCAGGGTTTCACCGGGGAGCTGTTTTTT.

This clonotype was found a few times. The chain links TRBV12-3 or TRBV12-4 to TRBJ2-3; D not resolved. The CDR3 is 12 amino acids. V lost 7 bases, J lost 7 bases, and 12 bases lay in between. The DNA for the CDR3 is TGTGCCAGCACCCAATCATCTTATACGCAGTATTTT. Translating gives CASTQSSYTQYF.

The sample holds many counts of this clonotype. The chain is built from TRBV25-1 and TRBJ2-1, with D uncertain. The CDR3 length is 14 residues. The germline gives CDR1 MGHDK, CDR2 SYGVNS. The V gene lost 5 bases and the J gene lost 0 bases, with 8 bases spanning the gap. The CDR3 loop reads CASSMVSSYNEQFF. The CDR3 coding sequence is TGTGCCAGCAGTATGGTGAGCTCCTACAATGAGCAGTTCTTC.

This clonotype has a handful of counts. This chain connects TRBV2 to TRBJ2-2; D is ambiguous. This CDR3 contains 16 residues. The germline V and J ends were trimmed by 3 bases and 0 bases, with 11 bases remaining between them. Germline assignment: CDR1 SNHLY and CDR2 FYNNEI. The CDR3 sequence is CASSDWSPANTGELFF. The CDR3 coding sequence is TGTGCCAGCAGTGATTGGTCCCCAGCGAACACCGGGGAGCTGTTTTTT.

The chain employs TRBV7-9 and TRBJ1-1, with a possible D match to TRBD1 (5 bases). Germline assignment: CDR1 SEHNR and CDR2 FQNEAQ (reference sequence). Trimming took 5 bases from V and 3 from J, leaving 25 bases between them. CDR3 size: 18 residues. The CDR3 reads CASSPRVGDSVGDTEAFF. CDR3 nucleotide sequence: TGTGCCAGCAGCCCTCGCGTGGGGGACTCCGTCGGAGACACTGAAGCTTTCTTT.